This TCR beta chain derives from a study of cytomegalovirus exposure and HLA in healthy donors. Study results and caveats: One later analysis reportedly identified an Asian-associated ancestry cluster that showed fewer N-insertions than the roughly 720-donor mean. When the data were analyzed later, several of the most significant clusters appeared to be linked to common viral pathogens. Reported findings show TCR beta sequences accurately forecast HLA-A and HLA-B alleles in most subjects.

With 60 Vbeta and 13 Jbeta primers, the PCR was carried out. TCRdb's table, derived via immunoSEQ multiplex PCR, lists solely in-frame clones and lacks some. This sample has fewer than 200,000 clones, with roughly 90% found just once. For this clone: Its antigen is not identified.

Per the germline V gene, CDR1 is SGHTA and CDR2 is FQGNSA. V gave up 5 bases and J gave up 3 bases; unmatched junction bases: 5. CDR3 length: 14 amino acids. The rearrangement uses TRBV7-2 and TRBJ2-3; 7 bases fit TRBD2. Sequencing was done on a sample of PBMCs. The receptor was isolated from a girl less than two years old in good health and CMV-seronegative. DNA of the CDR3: TGTGCCAGCAGCGATCCTAGCGGTACAGATACGCAGTATTTT. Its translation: CASSDPSGTDTQYF.